A selection of T cell receptor beta chains follows, all from one sample in a study of liver allograft versus peripheral blood T cells. TCRdb used MiXCR to reprocess the reads, holding one entry per CDR3 protein. The sample has roughly 9,000 distinct CDR3 sequences, roughly a sixth seen once. Every receptor here comes from a human patient who had a liver transplant. Some T cells may be supplied by the graft donor. CDR3s include the opening cysteine and the closing phenylalanine or tryptophan. A D gene is named only where the DNA matches it firmly. Part of the rows lack a size; the others show once, few, many or a class for expanded clones.

TRBJ2-2	TRBV13	medium-sized	TRBD1	CATQSGTGIPGELFF	TGTGCCACCCAGAGCGGGACAGGGATCCCCGGGGAGCTGTTTTTT
TRBJ1-4	TRBV15	few	NA	CATSRAPGEKLFF	TGTGCCACCAGCAGAGCCCCTGGCGAAAAACTGTTTTTT
TRBJ1-1	TRBV20-1	NA	NA	CSATQGNTEAFF	TGCAGTGCTACGCAGGGGAACACTGAAGCTTTCTTT
TRBJ1-2	TRBV6-1	NA	NA	CASSVTGFGYTF	TGTGCCAGCAGTGTTACGGGGTTTGGCTACACCTTC
TRBJ1-5	TRBV19	medium-sized	TRBD1	CASSIGAGGANQPQHF	TGTGCCAGTAGTATAGGGGCAGGGGGTGCCAATCAGCCCCAGCATTTT
TRBJ2-2	TRBV27	medium-sized	NA	CASSLSRVTGELFF	TGTGCCAGCAGTTTATCTCGGGTCACCGGGGAGCTGTTTTTT
TRBJ1-1	TRBV24-1	medium-sized	NA	CATSDFLSGTTEAFF	TGTGCCACCAGTGACTTCCTTAGTGGGACCACTGAAGCTTTCTTT
TRBJ2-3	TRBV7-2	few	TRBD2	CASSPGLAGGDTQYF	TGTGCCAGCAGCCCGGGACTAGCGGGGGGGGATACGCAGTATTTT
TRBJ1-1	TRBV29-1	medium-sized	NA	CSYRRTLNTEAFF	TGCAGTTACCGCCGGACACTGAACACTGAAGCTTTCTTT
TRBJ2-4	TRBV6-1	few	NA	CASTRERNIQYF	TGTGCCAGCACCCGGGAGAGAAACATTCAGTACTTC
TRBJ1-1	TRBV7-9	medium-sized	NA	CASRGGEDTEAFF	TGTGCCAGCAGGGGGGGAGAGGACACTGAAGCTTTCTTT
TRBJ1-4	TRBV5-1	medium-sized	NA	CASSLDPGGEKLFF	TGCGCCAGCAGCTTGGATCCGGGTGGGGAAAAACTGTTTTTT
TRBJ2-7	TRBV27	NA	NA	CASSLAPQGYYEQYF	TGTGCCAGCAGTTTAGCCCCGCAGGGATACTACGAGCAGTACTTC
TRBJ1-3	TRBV18	medium-sized	TRBD1	CASSSGQAISGNTIYF	TGTGCCAGCTCAAGTGGACAGGCGATCTCTGGAAACACCATATATTTT
TRBJ1-1	TRBV5-1	NA	NA	CASSIGTDTEAFF	TGCGCCAGCAGCATCGGTACGGACACTGAAGCTTTCTTT
TRBJ2-7	TRBV7-9	medium-sized	TRBD1	CASRLHGTDYEQYF	TGTGCCAGCAGGTTACATGGGACAGACTACGAGCAGTACTTC
TRBJ1-5	TRBV30	many	NA	CAWSVPPGTQHF	TGTGCCTGGAGTGTACCCCCCGGGACCCAGCATTTT
TRBJ2-7	TRBV6-2/TRBV6-3	few	TRBD2	CASSPRPSGGFSYEQYF	TGTGCCAGCAGTCCTCGCCCTAGCGGGGGGTTCTCCTACGAGCAGTACTTC
TRBJ1-5	TRBV10-3	medium-sized	NA	CAISRDNRYQPQHF	TGTGCCATCAGCCGGGACAATCGCTATCAGCCCCAGCATTTT
TRBJ2-1	TRBV2	NA	TRBD2	CASSGILAGGGNEQFF	TGTGCCAGCAGTGGAATACTAGCGGGGGGCGGGAATGAGCAGTTCTTC
TRBJ1-5	TRBV7-9	medium-sized	NA	CASSPGGGGNQPQHF	TGTGCCAGCAGCCCCGGGGGGGGAGGCAATCAGCCCCAGCATTTT
TRBJ2-2	TRBV15	medium-sized	TRBD1	CATSRQGQGAGGELFF	TGTGCCACCAGCAGACAGGGACAGGGGGCCGGCGGGGAGCTGTTTTTT
TRBJ1-2	TRBV19	medium-sized	NA	CASIPKGPNYGYTF	TGTGCCAGTATCCCCAAGGGGCCCAACTATGGCTACACCTTC
TRBJ1-5	TRBV15	medium-sized	TRBD1	CATSRRDRAGNQPQHF	TGTGCCACCAGCAGAAGGGACAGGGCGGGCAACCAGCCCCAGCATTTT
TRBJ1-1	TRBV5-4	many	NA	CASSYRGDTEAFF	TGTGCCAGCAGTTATAGGGGGGACACTGAAGCTTTCTTT
TRBJ1-2	TRBV10-1	many	NA	CASSLDGYTF	TGTGCCAGCAGTCTTGATGGCTACACCTTC
TRBJ2-7	TRBV20-1	few	NA	CSALSGRTYEQYF	TGCAGTGCTCTCTCGGGACGGACCTACGAGCAGTACTTC
TRBJ1-1	TRBV6-1	NA	NA	CASSYRRGNTEAFF	TGTGCCAGCAGTTACAGGAGGGGGAACACTGAAGCTTTCTTT
TRBJ1-4	TRBV20-1	medium-sized	TRBD1	CSARDLGTGGEKLFF	TGCAGTGCTAGAGATCTAGGGACAGGGGGAGAAAAACTGTTTTTT
TRBJ2-2	TRBV18	many	TRBD2	CASSPTQRVAGGSNTGELFF	TGTGCCAGCTCACCTACGCAGAGAGTAGCGGGGGGATCGAACACCGGGGAGCTGTTTTTT
TRBJ2-6	TRBV20-1	NA	TRBD1	CSARGGTGYGANVLTF	TGCAGTGCTAGAGGCGGGACAGGGTACGGGGCCAACGTCCTGACTTTC
TRBJ1-2	TRBV6-1	medium-sized	TRBD1	CASIQTGGRGGYTF	TGTGCCAGCATTCAGACAGGGGGAAGGGGTGGCTACACCTTC
TRBJ2-3	TRBV5-6	NA	NA	CASSREDTQYF	TGTGCCAGCAGTCGGGAGGATACGCAGTATTTT
TRBJ2-6	TRBV5-6	many	NA	CASSLGRSGANVLTF	TGTGCCAGCAGCTTGGGGCGTTCTGGGGCCAACGTCCTGACTTTC
TRBJ1-1	TRBV6-2/TRBV6-3	NA	NA	CASSGGRARGTEAFF	TGTGCCAGCAGCGGGGGGAGGGCGAGGGGGACTGAAGCTTTCTTT
TRBJ1-1	TRBV12-3/TRBV12-4	many	NA	CASSLQGNTEAFF	TGTGCCAGCAGTTTGCAGGGGAACACTGAAGCTTTCTTT
TRBJ1-1	TRBV9	many	NA	CASSGGTSMNTEAFF	TGTGCCAGCAGCGGAGGGACATCTATGAACACTGAAGCTTTCTTT
TRBJ2-7	TRBV20-1	few	NA	CSASWEGGSYEQYF	TGCAGTGCTAGTTGGGAAGGCGGGTCCTACGAGCAGTACTTC
TRBJ2-6	TRBV5-6	few	NA	CASKAISGANVLTF	TGTGCCAGCAAGGCTATCTCTGGGGCCAACGTCCTGACTTTC
TRBJ1-6	TRBV18	medium-sized	TRBD1	CASSLRTGVLNSPLHF	TGTGCCAGCTCACTCCGGACAGGGGTTCTCAATTCACCCCTCCACTTT
TRBJ2-2	TRBV4-1	once	NA	CASSQDRQTTNTGELFF	TGCGCCAGCAGCCAAGATCGACAGACCACGAACACCGGGGAGCTGTTTTTT
TRBJ2-3	TRBV5-6	NA	NA	CASSLPSDTQYF	TGTGCCAGCAGCTTGCCTTCCGATACGCAGTATTTT
TRBJ1-1	TRBV12-3/TRBV12-4	few	NA	CASTDQGNTEAFF	TGTGCCAGCACCGACCAGGGGAACACTGAAGCTTTCTTT
TRBJ1-4	TRBV6-5	medium-sized	NA	CASSSRGVEKLFF	TGTGCCAGCAGTTCCAGGGGCGTGGAAAAACTGTTTTTT
TRBJ1-4	TRBV10-3	medium-sized	NA	CAISELGIEKLFF	TGTGCCATCAGTGAGCTGGGGATAGAAAAACTGTTTTTT
TRBJ1-5	TRBV5-4	many	TRBD1	CASSEFTGAVNQPQHF	TGTGCCAGCAGCGAATTCACAGGGGCGGTCAATCAGCCCCAGCATTTT
TRBJ1-2	TRBV20-1	NA	NA	CSARDQGSNKVGYTF	TGCAGTGCTAGAGATCAGGGCTCCAATAAGGTCGGCTACACCTTC
TRBJ1-2	TRBV20-1	medium-sized	NA	CSAEPGGSPIYGYTF	TGCAGTGCTGAACCGGGAGGCAGCCCGATCTATGGCTACACCTTC
TRBJ1-2	TRBV19	medium-sized	NA	CASSTLYGYTF	TGTGCCAGTAGTACCCTTTATGGCTACACCTTC
TRBJ1-5	TRBV6-6	NA	NA	CASSAGQRSEPQHF	TGTGCCAGCAGTGCCGGACAGCGTAGCGAGCCCCAGCATTTT
TRBJ1-5	TRBV27	many	NA	CASSKEGRQPQHF	TGTGCCAGCAGCAAGGAGGGCAGGCAGCCCCAGCATTTT
TRBJ1-6	TRBV6-5	medium-sized	TRBD1	CASSTGQGPIYSPLHF	TGTGCCAGCAGTACTGGACAGGGGCCAATCTATTCACCCCTCCACTTT
TRBJ1-1	TRBV7-3	few	TRBD1	CASSTRQGSTEAFF	TGTGCCAGCAGCACCCGACAGGGTTCCACTGAAGCTTTCTTT